This TCR beta chain was documented in a study of blood T cell repertoires in COVID-19. Trimming shortened V by 2 bases and J by 4 bases, and 9 bases separated the two germline ends. The CDR3 totals 13 residues. Germline CDR1 SEHNR, CDR2 FQNEAQ (reference sequence). No more than 2 weeks before study entry, exposed participants had met a case of COVID-19. Using immunoSEQ multiplex PCR, the repertoire was profiled, and TCRdb retains in-frame clones only, with some absent. This sample carries 320,000 or so clones, about 85% of them seen once, and the ten largest clones take approximately 1.9%. The chain employs TRBV7-9 and TRBJ2-7; no reliable D call. This receptor was identified in a woman between 25 and 40 years old who had been exposed to COVID-19. The specimen sequenced was PBMCs or T cells enriched from blood (not recorded which). The CDR3 spells CASSLSPGYEQYF. Here the CDR3 DNA reads TGTGCCAGCAGCTTATCCCCGGGTTACGAGCAGTACTTC.